The source of this TCR beta chain is a study of T cell responses to AZD1222 COVID-19 vaccine. TCRdb's copy holds only in-frame clones and misses some; the assay was immunoSEQ multiplex PCR. The repertoire includes roughly 58,000 clones, 89% of them detected once, and roughly 6% sits in the top ten. Germline-derived CDR1 and CDR2 are SGHRS and YFSETQ. The germline V and J ends were trimmed by 2 bases and 0 bases, with 15 bases remaining between them. This CDR3 spans 17 amino acids. The sequence was obtained from an adult who received the AZD1222 COVID-19 vaccine. The material sequenced was peripheral blood, taken 28 days after the second AZD1222 dose. The gene calls are TRBV5-1 and TRBJ1-3; possibly TRBD1 for D (6 bases). Written as DNA, the CDR3 is TGCGCCAGCAGCTTACAGCTGCGGACAGACTCTGGAAACACCATATATTTT. Protein product: CASSLQLRTDSGNTIYF.